Here is one T cell receptor (beta chain) with its context. Roughly 0.45 to 1 ug RNA was reverse transcribed with random hexamers. TCRdb analysed the immunoSEQ multiplex PCR reads with MiXCR anew, one entry per CDR3 protein. The sample holds under 200,000 distinct CDR3 sequences, 90% to 96% seen once. The CD8+ and CD4+ T cells were negatively isolated, with the TEMRA cells enriched by FACS. This specimen belongs to a study of CD8 T cells in Susac syndrome. Study-level information: Patients with Susac syndrome were therapy-naive, taking corticosteroids, with some also receiving intravenous immunoglobulin, or taking intravenous immunoglobulin alone at the time their blood was drawn.

The CDR3 has 12 amino acids. The germline gives CDR1 LGHDT, CDR2 YNNKEL (reference sequence). The ends were cut back, 5 bases at V and 7 bases at J, with 11 bases in the middle. The receptor was derived from a human donor with Susac syndrome. The rearrangement links TRBV3-1 to TRBJ1-1; D not resolved. The sample comprised CD4+ T cells from PBMCs. In nucleotides, the CDR3 is TGTGCCAGCAGCTACGACACGGGTGAAGCTTTCTTT. Translating it yields CASSYDTGEAFF.